The rows below give T cell receptor beta chains drawn from one sample of a study of blood T cell repertoires in COVID-19. Produced via immunoSEQ multiplex PCR; TCRdb's table is partial and in-frame only. The table shows 150,000 to 200,000 clones, with roughly nine tenths occurring only once. The specimen sequenced was PBMCs or T cells enriched from blood (not recorded which). These receptors all stem from a woman aged 35 to 49 with acute COVID-19. Each CDR3 is given with its conserved first and last residue. The D gene is left open where the match is weak.

d_gene | len | j_gene | v_gene | CDR3aa
TRBD2 | 17 | TRBJ2-3 | TRBV5-1 | CASSWPDSAGVTDTQYF
. | 14 | TRBJ1-3 | TRBV2 | CASGQFDSGNTIYF
TRBD1 | 12 | TRBJ1-1 | TRBV29-1 | CSVGRQGTEAFF
. | 12 | TRBJ1-1 | TRBV28 | CASSSLQGQAFF
TRBD1 | 16 | TRBJ2-2 | TRBV4-1 | CASSHPRQGFPGELFF
TRBD1 | 16 | TRBJ2-3 | TRBV27 | CASSPWDRESTDTQYF
. | 14 | TRBJ2-2 | TRBV21-1 | CASHWVSRLWELFF
. | 16 | TRBJ2-5 | TRBV7-3 | CASSPMGGPRRETQYF
. | 14 | TRBJ1-4 | TRBV29-1 | CSVAKTVDNEKLFF
. | 17 | TRBJ1-1 | TRBV7-2 | CASSPFMALQRNTEAFF
TRBD2 | 17 | TRBJ2-1 | TRBV5-8 | CASSLGAREGLFNEQFF
. | 14 | TRBJ2-7 | TRBV7-3 | CASSPGHGSYEQYF
. | 14 | TRBJ2-7 | TRBV19 | CASSIESFSYEQYF
. | 15 | TRBJ1-3 | TRBV7-2 | CASSETGSSGNTIYF
TRBD2 | 14 | TRBJ2-7 | TRBV27 | CASSGTSGTYEQYF
. | 16 | TRBJ1-4 | TRBV6-5 | CASSYSAGALGEKLFF
TRBD1 | 16 | TRBJ2-2 | TRBV6-5 | CASSFKGQGKTGELFF
TRBD2 | 17 | TRBJ2-7 | TRBV30 | CAWSGVAGTLSSYEQYF
. | 13 | TRBJ2-3 | TRBV18 | CASSPALPDTQYF
. | 14 | TRBJ2-3 | TRBV2 | CASTPGQSTDTQYF
TRBD2 | 14 | TRBJ2-7 | TRBV6-2/TRBV6-3 | CASSGYSGRGEQYF
. | 13 | TRBJ1-1 | TRBV19 | CASSPGGVSEAFF
TRBD1 | 16 | TRBJ1-6 | TRBV11-2 | CASRGQADHYNSPLHF
. | 14 | TRBJ2-5 | TRBV3-1/TRBV3-2 | CASSRPLGRETQYF
TRBD2 | 15 | TRBJ2-5 | TRBV2 | CASSKDGAGQETQYF
TRBD1 | 16 | TRBJ2-2 | TRBV5-5 | CASSPRTGSNTGELFF
. | 18 | TRBJ2-6 | TRBV30 | CAWKGRAGALDGANVLTF
. | 16 | TRBJ2-6 | TRBV15 | CATKRSQPAGANVLTF
TRBD1 | 14 | TRBJ1-6 | TRBV5-4 | CASSLGTGNSPLHF
. | 17 | TRBJ1-1 | TRBV5-6 | CASSPGDGGRMNTEAFF
TRBD2 | 17 | TRBJ2-1 | TRBV4-1 | CASSQGSELAGNNEQFF
. | 14 | TRBJ2-7 | TRBV6-6 | CASSYSLAGGEQYF
. | 16 | TRBJ2-7 | TRBV4-1 | CASSQLALTQVYEQYF
. | 12 | TRBJ1-2 | TRBV30 | CAWSSTVRGYTF
. | 13 | TRBJ2-5 | TRBV18 | CASSPQGGETQYF
. | 16 | TRBJ2-2 | TRBV7-3 | CASSSTGTTNTGELFF
. | 16 | TRBJ2-2 | TRBV6-5 | CASSYSGGANTGELFF
TRBD1 | 14 | TRBJ2-1 | TRBV2 | CASKETGGVNEQFF
. | 17 | TRBJ2-3 | TRBV4-2 | CASSQVSGGQSTDTQYF
TRBD1 | 11 | TRBJ2-7 | TRBV30 | CAWSTGVEQYF
. | 17 | TRBJ1-1 | TRBV4-2 | CASSQGSTGRAATEAFF
. | 16 | TRBJ2-5 | TRBV15 | CATSRREGAGGETQYF
. | 15 | TRBJ1-1 | TRBV9 | CASSKSQGSNTEAFF
. | 12 | TRBJ1-4 | TRBV11-2 | CASSAVREKLFF
TRBD1 | 15 | TRBJ1-2 | TRBV10-2 | CASRGAGGEDYGYTF